One and the same sample provided the 19 T cell receptor beta chains below, sequenced in a study of T cell changes during pregnancy in multiple sclerosis (dated by TCRdb to the late 2010s). Receptor amplification or capture employed the immunoSEQ multiplex PCR assay. TCRdb re-hosts the immuneACCESS table, in-frame sequences only. Its copies lack some clones; in the studies checked, an unresolved V gene accounts for under half of them, and the cause for the rest is not known. The sample yields tens of thousands of clones; roughly nine tenths were counted once. The top ten clonotypes cover 5% to 6.5% of the sample. The sequenced sample was CD8+ T cells from peripheral blood mononuclear cells, obtained in the second trimester of pregnancy. The receptors here all came from a female donor with multiple sclerosis, enrolled in a pregnancy study.

The chain joins TRBV23-1 to TRBJ1-6; D is undetermined. TRBV23-1 is classed as an ORF, of uncertain function. This CDR3 is 16 amino acids long. The V gene lost 7 bases and the J gene lost 5 bases, with 18 bases spanning the gap. The CDR3 DNA follows: TGCGCCAGCATCCCAAGCCGGGAACGAGATAATTCACCCCTCCACTTT. This codes for CASIPSRERDNSPLHF.

The chain employs TRBV2 and TRBJ2-3; 8 bases line up with TRBD2. V gave up 6 bases and J gave up 3 bases; unmatched junction bases: 11. Germline assignment: CDR1 SNHLY and CDR2 FYNNEI. This CDR3 spans 16 amino acids. The chain's CDR3 is CASRRYGGGPTDTQYF. In DNA, the CDR3 is TGTGCCAGCAGACGTTATGGCGGGGGGCCGACAGATACGCAGTATTTT.

The gene calls are TRBV4-3 and TRBJ2-1; D is uncertain. Germline loops: CDR1 LGHNA, CDR2 YSLEER. This CDR3 spans 13 amino acids. The V end lost 0 bases, the J end lost 15 bases, and 15 bases lay between the germline ends. CDR3 sequence reads: CASSQDLQAKLFF. The CDR3 DNA follows: TGCGCCAGCAGCCAAGATCTCCAGGCCAAGTTGTTCTTC.

The chain couples TRBV11-2 to TRBJ2-1, with 9 bases that match TRBD2. The V segment lost 4 bases and the J segment 5 bases; nucleotides outside the gene matches: 3. The CDR3 extends over 14 amino acids. The V gene's germline CDR1 is SGHAT and CDR2 FQNNGV. Here the CDR3 DNA reads TGTGCCAGCAGCTCCAGGACTAGCGACAATGAGCAGTTCTTC. Protein: CASSSRTSDNEQFF.

The J gene is TRBJ1-1, the V gene TRBV7-3; D remains unclear. The CDR3 extends over 12 amino acids. CDR1 and CDR2 from the germline V gene are SGHTA and FQGTGA. With 3 bases removed from V and 4 bases from J, the gap between germline ends came to 6 bases. The CDR3: CASSFRSTEAFF. CDR3 DNA: TGTGCCAGCAGCTTCCGGAGCACTGAAGCTTTCTTT.

V and J are TRBV11-2 and TRBJ2-1; 10 bases are a match to TRBD2. Trimming removed 4 bases from V and 0 bases from J; junction bases left unmatched: 0. The CDR3 totals 15 residues. Germline CDR1 reads SGHAT; CDR2 reads FQNNGV. CDR3 sequence reads: CASSWTSGSYNEQFF. DNA for the CDR3: TGTGCCAGCAGCTGGACTAGCGGCTCCTACAATGAGCAGTTCTTC.

This chain links TRBV6-4 with TRBJ2-6, with 9 bases lining up with TRBD1. The CDR3 sequence is 16 residues long. Germline values: CDR1 MRHNA, CDR2 SNTAGT. The trim removed 4 bases at V and 0 bases at J, leaving 1 base unmatched. Here the CDR3 DNA reads TGTGCCAGCAGTGTGGACAGGGGCTCTGGGGCCAACGTCCTGACTTTC. Translation gives CASSVDRGSGANVLTF.

V gene TRBV5-6 combines with J gene TRBJ2-2; 9 nucleotides match TRBD1. The length of the CDR3 is 17 residues. J gave up 0 bases and V 4 bases, and 7 bases lay outside the gene matches. From germline, CDR1 is SGHDT and CDR2 YYEEEE. CDR3 in DNA: TGTGCCAGCAGCCCTGACAGGGGGTACGCGAACACCGGGGAGCTGTTTTTT. Protein: CASSPDRGYANTGELFF.

The J gene is TRBJ2-3, the V gene TRBV7-9; possible D gene TRBD2, 5 bases. The V gene lost 5 bases and the J gene lost 6 bases, with 15 bases spanning the gap. The CDR3 is made up of 14 amino acids. Germline V gives CDR1 SEHNR, CDR2 FQNEAQ (reference sequence). This chain's CDR3 is CASSLTRPQDTQYF. DNA of the CDR3: TGTGCCAGCAGCCTCACTAGGCCCCAGGATACGCAGTATTTT.

The V and J genes are TRBV19 and TRBJ2-1; D is possibly TRBD2 (5 bases). The length of the CDR3 is 13 residues. Looked up from germline, CDR1 is LNHDA and CDR2 is SQIVND (reference sequence). Trimming took off 1 base at V and 7 bases at J, with 8 bases between the two ends. CDR3 sequence: CASSIALVNEQFF. Here the CDR3 DNA reads TGTGCCAGTAGTATAGCACTAGTTAATGAGCAGTTCTTC.

This sequence joins TRBV29-1 and TRBJ2-2, with a tentative D call TRBD1 (5 bases). CDR3 length equals 14 residues. Trimming shortened V by 7 bases and J by 0 bases, and 12 bases separated the two germline ends. CDR1 and CDR2 from the germline V gene are SQVTM and ANQGSEA. CDR3 sequence reads: CSGSDSANTGELFF. CDR3 DNA sequence: TGCAGCGGATCTGACAGCGCGAACACCGGGGAGCTGTTTTTT.

The chain joins TRBV5-6 to TRBJ1-5, with D hard to call. The CDR3 has 16 residues. V lost 0 bases and J lost 0, with 10 bases in between. Germline loops: CDR1 SGHDT, CDR2 YYEEEE. CDR3 sequence reads: CASSLAQAHSNQPQHF. In nucleotides, the CDR3 is TGTGCCAGCAGCTTGGCCCAGGCCCATAGCAATCAGCCCCAGCATTTT.

This chain uses TRBV9 with TRBJ2-5; a possible D gene is TRBD1 (6 bases). The CDR3 contains 17 residues. Germline lookup yields CDR1 SGDLS and CDR2 YYNGEE. With 3 bases removed from V and 4 bases from J, the gap between germline ends came to 22 bases. CDR3 nucleotides: TGTGCCAGCAGCGGGACCCAGAGGGGGTGGCGAATAGAGACCCAGTACTTC. This translates into CASSGTQRGWRIETQYF.

The chain combines TRBV4-3 with TRBJ2-1, with D possibly matching TRBD2 (6 bases). This CDR3 is 16 amino acids long. Trimming removed 0 bases from V and 4 bases from J, with 13 bases in between. Germline V gene lookup returns CDR1 LGHNA and CDR2 YSLEER. The CDR3 region is CASSQDATGGYNEQFF. CDR3 nucleotides: TGCGCCAGCAGCCAAGATGCGACCGGGGGATACAATGAGCAGTTCTTC.

The rearrangement uses TRBV27 and TRBJ2-3; TRBD2 matches 10 bases. Germline V gene data show CDR1 as MNHEY and CDR2 as SMNVEV (reference sequence). The CDR3 length is 16 residues. V trimming: 2 bases; J trimming: 1 base; junction bases outside the gene matches: 3. DNA for the CDR3: TGTGCCAGCAGTTTACGAACTAGCGGGGGCACAGATACGCAGTATTTT. It codes for CASSLRTSGGTDTQYF.

This chain joins TRBV6-4 and TRBJ2-7, with 8 bases identical to TRBD1. The CDR3 length is 15 residues. The junction had 9 bases not matched to a gene; V was cut back by 6 bases and J by 2 bases. Germline-derived CDR1 and CDR2 are MRHNA and SNTAGT. CDR3 DNA: TGTGCCAGCAGATCCGACAGGGGTCATCCCTACGAGCAGTACTTC. Translated, it gives CASRSDRGHPYEQYF.

J is TRBJ1-5 and V is TRBV5-3, with TRBD1 matching 9 bases. TRBV5-3 is an ORF for which the function is uncertain. The CDR3 runs to 17 residues. Unmatched junction bases numbered 13, after V lost 9 bases and J lost 0 bases. The CDR3 loop reads CATTGTGNIHSNQPQHF. Here the CDR3 DNA reads TGTGCCACCACCGGGACAGGGAACATCCATAGCAATCAGCCCCAGCATTTT.

J is TRBJ1-1 and V is TRBV5-1; the D gene is possibly TRBD1 (5 bases). V lost 0 bases and J lost 0, with 6 bases in between. The CDR3 runs to 14 residues. Germline V gives CDR1 SGHRS, CDR2 YFSETQ. The CDR3 coding sequence is TGCGCCAGCAGCTTGGGACAGATGAACACTGAAGCTTTCTTT. Translating it yields CASSLGQMNTEAFF.

This clone was seen more than once but under ten times. The chain uses TRBV7-9 and TRBJ2-7; 8 bases are shared with TRBD2. Germline CDR1 is SEHNR and CDR2 is FQNEAQ (reference sequence). Trimming cost V 1 base and J 2 bases; bases outside gene matches: 4. The CDR3 runs to 15 residues. The chain's CDR3 is CASSLGTSPTYEQYF. CDR3 DNA sequence: TGTGCCAGCAGCTTAGGGACTAGCCCAACCTACGAGCAGTACTTC.